The T cell receptor (beta chain) described here comes from a study of blood T cell repertoires in COVID-19. Study background: Acute and convalescent COVID-19 specimens originated in the United States, Italy and Spain. The cDNA or gDNA used as material had been derived from T cells, B-cell-depleted T cells, or PBMCs.

Libraries were prepared by immunoSEQ multiplex PCR; TCRdb keeps only in-frame clonotypes and omits some of them. The sample consists of 200,000 to 300,000 clones, about four fifths of them appearing once. The CDR3 sequence is 16 residues long. Germline V gene data show CDR1 as SGHRS and CDR2 as YFSETQ. Germline trimming cut 0 bases from V and 4 bases from J; bases unmatched to any gene: 8. This clone has just one count. This chain uses TRBV5-1 with TRBJ2-7, with 9 positions matching TRBD1. This TCR derives from a man of 80 years or more with acute or convalescent COVID-19. The material sequenced was peripheral blood. The CDR3 reads CASSLGTGEISYEQYF. CDR3 bases: TGCGCCAGCAGCTTGGGGACAGGGGAAATTTCGTACGAGCAGTACTTC.